The T cell receptor beta chain under discussion was sequenced for a study of T cell therapy after organ transplantation. Study-wide background: A median of 1.92 x 10^8 CMV-specific T cells was infused in 2 to 6 doses. Long-term post-therapy blood was drawn 20 to 29 weeks after therapy ended. Study-wide results and caveats: Low CD8+ T cell yield possibly reduced coverage, hiding nonresponder expansions. Lower pretherapy CD8 clonality went with larger post-therapy fold change.

The repertoire was sequenced with immunoSEQ multiplex PCR; TCRdb's copy has only in-frame clones and lacks some. The sample has approximately 15,000 clones, 85% to 90% seen once. In the case of this clone: Its antigen is as yet unknown.

CDR3 size: 14 residues. CDR1 is MNHEY and CDR2 is SVGAGI in the germline V gene. V lost 7 bases to trimming and J lost 1 base, with 13 bases between them. The time point denotes: 20-29 weeks after completion of therapy. This TCR was sampled from a human patient who had received a solid organ transplant and had CMV disease. A subset of T cells may come from the graft donor. Source: CD8+ T cells from blood, taken after autologous CMV-specific T cell therapy. The rearrangement joins TRBV6-5 to TRBJ1-1; D might be TRBD1 (5 bases). CDR3 protein: CASKQIGENTEAFF. The CDR3 coding sequence is TGTGCCAGCAAACAAATAGGGGAGAACACTGAAGCTTTCTTT.